These 29 T cell receptor beta chains originate from one sample sequenced in a study of T cell repertoires in cytomegalovirus infection. TCRdb used MiXCR to reprocess the reads, holding one entry per CDR3 protein. The profile covers roughly 230,000 distinct CDR3 sequences, with over 20% appearing a single time and 15% to 20% taken by the ten largest. The sample taken for sequencing was CD8+ T cells from PBMCs. The receptors were sampled from a human donor in good health (CMV status not recorded). Some clones in this sample may be carry-over from other donors' samples.

The CDR3 DNA is TGTGCCAGCAGTGACGGACTAGCCAAGAACACCGGGGAGCTGTTTTTT. Translated: CASSDGLAKNTGELFF. The chain has TRBV6-6 and TRBJ2-2; 8 bases fit TRBD2. The CDR3 runs to 16 residues. The ends lost 5 bases at V and 1 base at J; junction bases unmatched: 6. Germline CDR1 and CDR2: MNHNY and SVGAGI (reference sequence).

At least ten counts were recorded for this clonotype. V and J are TRBV6-1 and TRBJ1-1; D is undetermined. This CDR3 region has 12 residues. Trimming cost V 6 bases and J 8 bases, with 13 bases left between them. Germline values: CDR1 MNHNS, CDR2 SASEGT. This CDR3 reads CASRHLWMEAFF. CDR3 sequence (DNA): TGTGCCAGCAGGCACCTATGGATGGAAGCTTTCTTT.

The rearrangement uses TRBV29-1 and TRBJ2-1, with 9 bases aligning to TRBD1. CDR1 is SQVTM and CDR2 is ANQGSEA in the germline V gene. The CDR3 covers 11 residues. V lost 6 bases and J lost 9; bases outside the gene matches: 3. CDR3 residues: CSVKQGAEQFF. The CDR3 coding sequence is TGCAGCGTAAAACAGGGGGCTGAGCAGTTCTTC.

This clonotype was seen only a few times. The chain joins TRBV2 to TRBJ2-3; 9 positions match TRBD1. The CDR3 length is 12 residues. Looked up from germline, CDR1 is SNHLY and CDR2 is FYNNEI. The ends lost 8 bases at V and 6 bases at J; junction bases unmatched: 3. CDR3 loop: CASGTGLDTQYF. In nucleotides, the CDR3 is TGTGCCAGCGGGACAGGGCTGGATACGCAGTATTTT.

This chain connects TRBV29-1 to TRBJ2-3; D is possibly TRBD1 or TRBD2 (5 bases each). With 4 bases removed from V and 5 bases from J, the gap between germline ends came to 13 bases. This CDR3 contains 13 residues. Germline loops: CDR1 SQVTM, CDR2 ANQGSEA. This chain's CDR3 is CSVVQGAIDTQYF. The DNA of the CDR3 is TGCAGCGTTGTCCAGGGAGCCATAGATACGCAGTATTTT.

V and J are TRBV2 and TRBJ2-3, with 9 bases fitting TRBD2. Per the germline V gene, CDR1 is SNHLY and CDR2 is FYNNEI. Trimming removed 4 bases from V and 6 bases from J; junction bases left unmatched: 11. The CDR3 has 16 residues. In nucleotides, the CDR3 is TGTGCCAGCAGTGCCCCGGGACTAGCCCCCGTGGATACGCAGTATTTT. Translating it yields CASSAPGLAPVDTQYF.

The rearrangement uses TRBV4-1 and TRBJ1-1; D gene uncertain. The CDR3 length is 13 residues. Trimming took off 1 base at V and 1 base at J, with 4 bases between the two ends. Germline lookup yields CDR1 MGHRA and CDR2 YSYEKL. CDR3 residues: CASSQGKNTEAFF. In DNA form, the CDR3 reads TGCGCCAGCAGCCAAGGGAAGAACACTGAAGCTTTCTTT.

The chain employs TRBV15 and TRBJ1-2; 12 bases fit TRBD1. The trim removed 2 bases at V and 7 bases at J, leaving 5 bases unmatched. The V gene's germline CDR1 is LNHNV and CDR2 YYDKDF (reference sequence). CDR3 length equals 15 residues. The CDR3 spells CATSRPGQGAVGYTF. The CDR3 DNA reads as TGTGCCACCAGCAGACCGGGACAGGGGGCAGTTGGCTACACCTTC.

This clonotype appeared a few times. The chain links TRBV13 to TRBJ1-3, with D hard to call. The V end was cut by 5 bases, the J end by 4 bases, with 18 bases between. Germline CDR1 and CDR2: PRHDT and FYEKMQ (reference sequence). The CDR3 is made up of 16 amino acids. The CDR3 reads CASSGWTQSGGNTIYF. The CDR3 bases are TGTGCCAGCAGCGGATGGACCCAATCGGGGGGAAACACCATATATTTT.

The chain employs TRBV7-9 and TRBJ2-7; D perhaps matches TRBD1 (5 bases). The CDR3 consists of 14 residues. The V gene lost 4 bases and the J gene lost 2 bases, with 12 bases spanning the gap. The germline V gene has CDR1 SEHNR and CDR2 FQNEAQ (reference sequence). The CDR3 DNA follows: TGTGCCAGCAGCTGGCGCGACAGACCCTACGAGCAGTACTTC. The encoded protein is CASSWRDRPYEQYF. The full variable domain, in which reference TRBV7-9 and TRBJ2-7 provide the parts outside the CDR3, is DTGVSQNPRHKITKRGQNVTFRCDPISEHNRLYWYRQTLGQGPEFLTYFQNEAQLEKSRLLSDRFSAERPKGSFSTLEIQRTEQGDSAMYLCASSWRDRPYEQYFGPGTRLTVT.

The V and J genes are TRBV2 and TRBJ1-4; D not certain. V was clipped by 7 bases and J by 7 bases, with 13 bases between them. The CDR3 is 13 residues long. The germline gives CDR1 SNHLY, CDR2 FYNNEI. CDR3 loop: CASKDTPSEKLFF. The CDR3 DNA is TGTGCCAGCAAAGACACCCCCTCTGAAAAACTGTTTTTT.

This clonotype was picked up many times. This chain connects TRBV7-9 to TRBJ2-1, with D tentatively TRBD2 (7 bases). The germline V gene has CDR1 SEHNR and CDR2 FQNEAQ (reference sequence). The CDR3 contains 16 residues. V was shortened by 5 bases and J by 4 bases, with 18 bases between the two germline ends. This CDR3 is CASSPLVGGRYNEQFF. The CDR3 DNA sequence: TGTGCCAGCAGCCCCCTGGTGGGGGGGCGTTACAATGAGCAGTTCTTC.

The gene calls are TRBV28 and TRBJ1-5; D ambiguous. Per germline, CDR1 MDHEN and CDR2 SYDVKM. V was clipped by 1 base and J by 5 bases, with 9 bases between them. The CDR3 loop spans 14 amino acids. DNA for the CDR3: TGTGCCAGCAGTTTATTTTCAGCCCATCAGCCCCAGCATTTT. Protein sequence: CASSLFSAHQPQHF. Full variable domain (remainder filled in from reference TRBV28 and TRBJ1-5): DVKVTQSSRYLVKRTGEKVFLECVQDMDHENMFWYRQDPGLGLRLIYFSYDVKMKEKGDIPEGYSVSREKKERFSLILESASTNQTSMYLCASSLFSAHQPQHFGDGTRLSIL.

This clonotype was found many times. V usage is TRBV7-6 and J usage is TRBJ1-1, with D unresolved. Trimming pared 8 bases from V and 5 bases from J, leaving 15 bases between. Germline-derived CDR1 and CDR2 are SGHVS and FNYEAQ. The CDR3 has 13 amino acids. The CDR3 region has the DNA TGTGCCAGCTCCCCACAACCCGGGACTGAAGCTTTCTTT. This codes for CASSPQPGTEAFF.

This clonotype counts as medium-sized. This chain connects TRBV7-2 to TRBJ2-2; the match to TRBD1 covers 9 bases. The CDR3 consists of 17 residues. V gave up 1 base and J gave up 2 bases; unmatched junction bases: 5. Per germline, CDR1 SGHTA and CDR2 FQGNSA. CDR3 amino acids: CASSLDWTGVNTGELFF. CDR3 DNA sequence: TGTGCCAGCAGCTTAGACTGGACAGGGGTAAACACCGGGGAGCTGTTTTTT. The full variable domain, completed using reference TRBV7-2 and TRBJ2-2, is GAGVSQSPSNKVTEKGKDVELRCDPISGHTALYWYRQSLGQGLEFLIYFQGNSAPDKSGLPSDRFSAERTGGSVSTLTIQRTQQEDSAVYLCASSLDWTGVNTGELFFGEGSRLTVL.

This clonotype was detected only a few times. The chain's CDR3 is CASSYSNRGYEQYF. The CDR3 DNA reads TGTGCCAGCAGTTACTCAAACAGGGGATACGAGCAGTACTTC. The chain links TRBV6-5 to TRBJ2-7; the match to TRBD1 covers 7 bases. J gave up 4 bases and V 0 bases, and 3 bases lay outside the gene matches. This CDR3 contains 14 residues. Germline V gene sequence: CDR1 MNHEY, CDR2 SVGAGI.

The chain links TRBV6-5 to TRBJ1-1; D might be TRBD1 (5 bases). V was trimmed by 0 bases and J by 4 bases, leaving 12 bases between them. This CDR3 comprises 15 residues. The germline V gene encodes CDR1 MNHEY and CDR2 SVGAGI. The CDR3: CASSYSAQGGTEAFF. Here the CDR3 DNA reads TGTGCCAGCAGTTACTCTGCCCAGGGTGGCACTGAAGCTTTCTTT.

The chain links TRBV14 to TRBJ2-2; perhaps TRBD1 as D (5 bases). This CDR3 comprises 17 residues. Trimming shortened V by 0 bases and J by 1 base, and 12 bases separated the two germline ends. CDR1 and CDR2 from the germline V gene are SGHDN and FVKESK. CDR3 protein: CASSQEGVGRNTGELFF. CDR3 nucleotides: TGTGCCAGCAGCCAAGAAGGGGTCGGCCGGAACACCGGGGAGCTGTTTTTT.

This clonotype was detected ten times or more. This chain joins TRBV7-2 and TRBJ2-6, with 14 bases matching TRBD2. J gave up 0 bases and V 5 bases, and 12 bases lay outside the gene matches. This CDR3 has 21 residues. CDR1 SGHTA and CDR2 FQGNSA come from the germline V gene. Written as DNA, the CDR3 is TGTGCCAGCAGCCCGATCCCGACTAGCGGGGGGGAAAGCTCTGGGGCCAACGTCCTGACTTTC. It codes for CASSPIPTSGGESSGANVLTF.

This clonotype has just a few counts. V gene TRBV4-1 combines with J gene TRBJ1-2; D is unclear. V lost 0 bases to trimming and J lost 4 bases, with 18 bases between them. The CDR3 has 17 residues. Germline V lookup: CDR1 MGHRA, CDR2 YSYEKL. The CDR3 DNA reads as TGCGCCAGCAGCCAAGATATGGGCAGGACTGATGGCTATGGCTACACCTTC. Translating gives CASSQDMGRTDGYGYTF.

V and J are TRBV27 and TRBJ2-7; D remains unclear. V lost 4 bases and J lost 6, with 13 bases in between. In germline, CDR1 is MNHEY, CDR2 SMNVEV (reference sequence). The CDR3 is 13 amino acids. This CDR3 reads CASSSLKGSEQYF. CDR3 nucleotide sequence: TGTGCCAGCAGTTCGTTGAAAGGAAGCGAGCAGTACTTC.

There are a few counts of this clonotype. The genes are TRBV23-1 and TRBJ1-5; D is unresolved. TRBV23-1 is treated as an ORF (open reading frame) with a function not yet certain. The CDR3 consists of 14 residues. The V gene lost 3 bases and the J gene lost 1 base, with 7 bases spanning the gap. This CDR3 reads CASSHETSNQPQHF. The CDR3 DNA follows: TGCGCCAGCAGTCACGAAACCAGCAATCAGCCCCAGCATTTT.

The rearrangement joins TRBV30 to TRBJ1-2; TRBD1 is a possible D gene (6 bases). The CDR3 has 12 residues. In germline, CDR1 is GTSNPN, CDR2 SVGIG (reference sequence). V was trimmed by 3 bases and J by 8 bases, leaving 13 bases between them. CDR3 amino acids: CAWRSQGRGYTF. Written as DNA, the CDR3 is TGTGCCTGGAGATCACAGGGCCGGGGCTACACCTTC.

This clonotype was detected a few times. The chain joins TRBV5-6 to TRBJ2-7, with no clear D. Germline V gives CDR1 SGHDT, CDR2 YYEEEE. The CDR3 extends over 13 amino acids. V was clipped by 2 bases and J by 1 base, with 7 bases between them. The CDR3 reads CASSFVASYEQYF. CDR3 DNA: TGTGCCAGCAGCTTTGTGGCGTCCTACGAGCAGTACTTC.

In its sample, this clonotype was seen a few times. The V and J genes are TRBV6-5 and TRBJ2-1, with TRBD1 matching 11 bases. The length of the CDR3 is 14 residues. Germline V gene sequence: CDR1 MNHEY, CDR2 SVGAGI. V was clipped by 4 bases and J by 9 bases; unmatched bases: 5. The CDR3 spells CASSSGTGGTEQFF. Written as DNA, the CDR3 is TGTGCCAGCAGTTCCGGGACAGGGGGAACTGAGCAGTTCTTC.

About this clonotype itself: Its ends do not fully match the called genes, so a read error is possible. This chain connects TRBV14 to TRBJ2-3; weak D call: TRBD2 (5 bases). Per the germline V gene, CDR1 is SGHDN and CDR2 is FVKESK. The length of the CDR3 is 14 residues. This CDR3 is CASNQVTTTDTQYF. CDR3 nucleotides: TGTGCCAGCAACCAAGTGACTACCACAGATACGCAGTATTTT.

This clonotype showed up just a few times. The genes are TRBV20-1 and TRBJ2-5; D not resolved. Germline V CDR1 and CDR2: DFQATT, SNEGSKA (reference sequence). The V end lost 2 bases, the J end lost 2 bases, and 12 bases lay between the germline ends. The CDR3 covers 14 residues. The CDR3 region has the DNA TGCAGTGCTAGAACTGCAGATCCTCAAGAGACCCAGTACTTC. Its translation: CSARTADPQETQYF.

This clonotype was detected a few times. In DNA, the CDR3 is TGTGCCAGCAGCACCTTCCTCCACGAGCAGTACTTC. Its protein is CASSTFLHEQYF. This chain connects TRBV5-6 to TRBJ2-7; unclear D gene. CDR1 is SGHDT and CDR2 is YYEEEE in the germline V gene. Between the trimmed V and J ends, which lost 4 bases and 5 bases, there was a span of 10 bases. There are 12 residues in the CDR3.

This clonotype was observed a handful of times. This sequence joins TRBV29-1 and TRBJ1-4; D possibly corresponds to TRBD1 (5 bases). With 4 bases removed from V and 6 bases from J, the gap between germline ends came to 15 bases. The CDR3 contains 14 residues. Germline-derived CDR1 and CDR2 are SQVTM and ANQGSEA. CDR3 amino acids: CSVVGYGADEKLFF. The CDR3 nucleotides are TGCAGCGTTGTGGGTTACGGGGCGGATGAAAAACTGTTTTTT. Supplemented by reference TRBV29-1 and TRBJ1-4, the full variable domain reads SAVISQKPSRDICQRGTSLTIQCQVDSQVTMMFWYRQQPGQSLTLIATANQGSEATYESGFVIDKFPISRPNLTFSTLTVSNMSPEDSSIYLCSVVGYGADEKLFFGSGTQLSVL.